The 10 T cell receptor beta chains given below trace back to one sample, sequenced in a study of OX40 agonist ivuxolimab in advanced cancers. The assay was immunoSEQ multiplex PCR, and TCRdb's table has in-frame clones only and misses some. The sample has nearly 70,000 clones; 75% to 90% are singletons. This specimen consisted of CD4+ or CD8+ T cells sorted from blood, obtained in a trial of the OX40 agonist ivuxolimab. The receptors shown here come from an adult with an advanced solid tumor such as melanoma, head and neck, liver or kidney cancer.

The chain is built from TRBV4-3 and TRBJ1-2; no clear D. The CDR3 extends over 15 amino acids. Trimming removed 0 bases at V and 7 bases at J, with 15 bases between. Germline loops: CDR1 LGHNA, CDR2 YSLEER. The CDR3 DNA sequence: TGCGCCAGCAGCCAAGACGTCCGGGGTACCTTTGGCTACACCTTC. Translation gives CASSQDVRGTFGYTF.

The chain carries TRBV28 and TRBJ2-7, with 9 bases lining up with TRBD1. V trimming: 7 bases; J trimming: 2 bases; junction bases outside the gene matches: 6. Germline CDR1 is MDHEN and CDR2 is SYDVKM. CDR3 length: 14 residues. The CDR3 DNA follows: TGTGCCAGCAAAAGCGGGACAGGGACCTACGAGCAGTACTTC. Protein: CASKSGTGTYEQYF.

The chain uses TRBV7-2 and TRBJ1-2; no reliable D call. The CDR3 spans 15 residues. V was cut by 2 bases and J by 4 bases, with 14 bases left in between. The germline V gene has CDR1 SGHTA and CDR2 FQGNSA. The DNA of the CDR3 is TGTGCCAGCAGCTTAACAGATCCCGCCCCCTATGGCTACACCTTC. It codes for CASSLTDPAPYGYTF.

The CDR3 reads CASSLENEQFF. The CDR3 DNA follows: TGTGCCAGCAGCTTGGAAAATGAGCAGTTCTTC. V is TRBV5-6 and J is TRBJ2-1; D remains unclear. V was trimmed by 0 bases and J by 7 bases, leaving 2 bases between them. The CDR3 spans 11 residues. The V gene's germline CDR1 is SGHDT and CDR2 YYEEEE.

This clone occurred once. The chain employs TRBV7-2 and TRBJ1-1; no reliable D call. CDR1 SGHTA and CDR2 FQGNSA come from the germline V gene. The CDR3 is 15 amino acids. V shed 0 bases and J shed 0 bases, with 8 bases lying between them. The CDR3 nucleotides are TGTGCCAGCAGCTTAGCGGGCAACCTGAACACTGAAGCTTTCTTT. Residues: CASSLAGNLNTEAFF. Supplemented by reference TRBV7-2 and TRBJ1-1, the full variable domain reads GAGVSQSPSNKVTEKGKDVELRCDPISGHTALYWYRQSLGQGLEFLIYFQGNSAPDKSGLPSDRFSAERTGGSVSTLTIQRTQQEDSAVYLCASSLAGNLNTEAFFGQGTRLTVV.

The rearrangement joins TRBV6-5 to TRBJ1-6, with TRBD1 identical over 9 bases. The CDR3 has 15 amino acids. Germline-derived CDR1 and CDR2 are MNHEY and SVGAGI. Trimming took 4 bases from V and 10 from J; bases not matched to a gene: 8. The chain's CDR3 is CASSLWDRAESPLHF. The CDR3 nucleotides read TGTGCCAGCAGTTTATGGGACAGGGCGGAATCACCCCTCCACTTT.

CDR3: CASSLPPPSQAGYTF. The CDR3 DNA follows: TGCGCCAGCAGCTTGCCTCCCCCCTCCCAGGCGGGCTACACCTTC. The chain recombines TRBV5-1 with TRBJ1-2; D is uncertain. Germline CDR1 SGHRS, CDR2 YFSETQ. This CDR3 contains 15 residues. The germline V and J ends were trimmed by 1 base and 8 bases, with 18 bases remaining between them.

This chain uses TRBV9 with TRBJ2-3; TRBD2 matches 11 bases. CDR1 is SGDLS, CDR2 YYNGEE, per germline. CDR3 length: 17 residues. V lost 0 bases and J lost 3; bases outside the gene matches: 6. CDR3 coding DNA: TGTGCCAGCAGCGTAGGTCTAGCGGGGGGAAATACAGATACGCAGTATTTT. Residues: CASSVGLAGGNTDTQYF.

The V call is TRBV28, the J call TRBJ1-6; 9 bases align to TRBD1. V was pared by 7 bases and J by 6 bases, with 10 bases of the junction left unmatched. Germline lookup yields CDR1 MDHEN and CDR2 SYDVKM. CDR3 length: 16 amino acids. The CDR3 region has the DNA TGTGCCAGCAAACCTACAACAGGGGGCTTTAATTCACCCCTCCACTTT. Translated, it gives CASKPTTGGFNSPLHF.

This clone was seen a few times. This chain connects TRBV27 to TRBJ2-2; 10 bases agree with TRBD1. CDR3 size: 15 residues. CDR1 and CDR2 from the germline V gene are MNHEY and SMNVEV (reference sequence). After removal of 10 bases from V and 4 bases from J, the junction contained 9 bases not matched to a gene. DNA of the CDR3: TGTGCCATCCGAAACGGACAGGGGGGCACCGGGGAGCTGTTTTTT. Translating gives CAIRNGQGGTGELFF.